The 3 T cell receptor beta chains presented below share a single source sample, sequenced in a study of blood T cells in healthy people across ages. Sample-barcoded 5' priming and a J-beta primer mix drove a second PCR of 7 to 11 cycles. TCRdb reanalysed the 5' RACE reads using MiXCR and keeps one entry per CDR3 protein. The table has roughly 2 million distinct CDR3 sequences, about 50% seen once. Source material: blood. These receptor sequences come from a middle-aged woman in good health.

The chain joins TRBV9 to TRBJ2-3; 7 positions agree with TRBD2. This CDR3 spans 18 amino acids. In germline, CDR1 is SGDLS, CDR2 YYNGEE. Trimming cost V 0 bases and J 6 bases; bases outside gene matches: 16. The CDR3 nucleotides read TGTGCCAGCAGCGTAGGGTGGGGGGGGACCCAACAAAGGGATACGCAGTATTTT. Translating it yields CASSVGWGGTQQRDTQYF.

This clonotype has a handful of counts. The genes are TRBV28 and TRBJ2-5; 8 nucleotides line up with TRBD1. CDR3 length: 16 residues. Germline V gives CDR1 MDHEN, CDR2 SYDVKM. J lost 5 bases, V lost 4 bases, and 12 bases had no gene match. The CDR3 is CASSSTDRGSRETQYF. The CDR3 DNA follows: TGTGCCAGCAGTTCCACCGACAGGGGAAGTCGCGAGACCCAGTACTTC. Based on the CDR3 plus reference TRBV28 and TRBJ2-5, the full variable domain is DVKVTQSSRYLVKRTGEKVFLECVQDMDHENMFWYRQDPGLGLRLIYFSYDVKMKEKGDIPEGYSVSREKKERFSLILESASTNQTSMYLCASSSTDRGSRETQYFGPGTRLLVL.

This clonotype was seen a few times. V gene TRBV5-1 combines with J gene TRBJ2-7; unclear D gene. The ends were cut back, 0 bases at V and 5 bases at J, with 6 bases in the middle. CDR1 SGHRS and CDR2 YFSETQ come from the germline V gene. CDR3 length equals 12 residues. The CDR3 DNA is TGCGCCAGCAGCTTGGGTGAGAACGAGCAGTACTTC. It codes for CASSLGENEQYF.